This T cell receptor (beta chain) derives from a study of human T cells and chemical hapten exposure. The overall study: Small pooled library volume differences chiefly drove per-sample TCR yield variation. The study, taken as a whole, reports: With DPC sensitization, TCRs exceeding 1 in 1000 frequency showed no change.

The library labeled individual cDNA molecules by adding unique molecular identifiers to them. Authors' data handling: Sample-level TCR yields exhibited a median of approximately 88,000, with a range of 23,224 to 690,600. TCRdb analysed the reads with MiXCR anew, one entry per CDR3 protein. What appears here as the V and J calls and clone size reflects TCRdb's work, not the paper's. The sample holds about 120,000 distinct CDR3 sequences, 8.5% to 9% seen once. The CDR3 is 13 amino acids. Germline trimming cut 5 bases from V and 11 bases from J; bases unmatched to any gene: 8. This clonotype was seen more than once but under ten times. The antigen is undetermined. RNA extraction used unfractionated whole blood as the source of total RNA.

The sample was whole blood. The source is a human donor in good health. Some clones in this sample may be carry-over from other donors' samples. The J gene is TRBJ1-2, the V gene TRBV12-3 or TRBV12-4, with TRBD1 identical over 10 bases. The CDR3 spells CASSVSGTGVYTF. CDR3 nucleotides: TGTGCCAGCAGTGTTTCCGGGACAGGGGTATACACCTTC.